The sequence of this T cell receptor (beta chain) was determined in a study of T cell responses to AZD1222 COVID-19 vaccine. Assay: immunoSEQ multiplex PCR; the TCRdb copy retains only in-frame clones and omits some. Of 130,000 to 150,000 clones listed, 85% to 95% are singletons. Whole-study results and caveats: None of the repertoires were sampled until the peak T cell response had passed. Distributed over spike, vaccine-associated CD4 TCRs predominated at 160-218 and 743-854.

As concerns this clone: Its antigen is unidentified.

Germline lookup yields CDR1 SGHTA and CDR2 FQGNSA. With 5 bases removed from V and 2 bases from J, the gap between germline ends came to 16 bases. This CDR3 has 15 amino acids. V gene TRBV7-2 combines with J gene TRBJ2-7, with D perhaps matching TRBD2 (6 bases). The origin of this receptor is an adult in good health. This specimen was peripheral blood, taken on day 0 of AZD1222 vaccination. The CDR3 reads CASSLGGRVTYEQYF. The CDR3 DNA reads as TGTGCCAGCAGCCTCGGGGGTAGGGTTACCTACGAGCAGTACTTC.